This TCR beta chain is from a study of T cells in Graves' hyperthyroidism and ophthalmopathy. General study results and limits: Most expanded thyroid clonotypes above 0.001 also appeared in blood. The model anticipated ophthalmopathy a median about six months pre-onset.

Patients having uncontrolled infection, another autoimmune disease, pregnancy or lactation were not included. Clinical symptoms, serum thyroxine and TRAb, thyroid ultrasound and orbital computed tomography together formed the diagnostic basis. In this sample, this clonotype turned up many times. As yet, its antigen is unknown. Regions amplified from RNA transcripts were the TCR beta CDR3 regions. Researchers ran a first-round RT-PCR on the TCR CDR3 using the HTBI primer set. TCRdb re-called the multiplex PCR reads through MiXCR, storing one row per CDR3 protein. The table has under 350,000 distinct CDR3 sequences, around a fifth seen once. The sequencing input was blood. The origin of this receptor is a woman between 45 and 65 years old with Graves' hyperthyroidism.

CDR3 coding DNA: TGCGCCAGCAGCTCCTGGACTGGACAAAACACCGGGGAGCTGTTTTTT. Its protein is CASSSWTGQNTGELFF. The chain joins TRBV5-1 to TRBJ2-2; D is possibly TRBD1 or TRBD2 (5 bases each). There are 16 residues in the CDR3. Between the trimmed V and J ends, which lost 3 bases and 2 bases, there was a span of 14 bases. Germline V gene sequence: CDR1 SGHRS, CDR2 YFSETQ.